A selection of T cell receptor beta chains follows, all from one sample in a study of early T cells in non-severe SARS-CoV-2 infection. TCRdb passed the 5' RACE reads through MiXCR, listing each CDR3 protein once. Of about 68,000 distinct CDR3 sequences in the sample, 12% were seen once. The sample consisted of whole blood. These TCRs come from an adult who was a healthcare worker with PCR-confirmed SARS-CoV-2 infection or an uninfected control (not recorded which). Each CDR3 is given with its conserved first and last residue. D genes are given only for firm matches. Where a row states a size, it is once, few, many or the class of an expanded clone; other rows omit it.

d_gene,j_gene,v_gene,abundance,CDR3nt,CDR3aa
.,TRBJ2-7,TRBV2,many,TGTGCCAGCATGAGACGGTTCTACGAGCAGTACTTC,CASMRRFYEQYF
.,TRBJ2-1,TRBV20-1,few,TGCAGTGCTAGTCGTGCGGGGTCTCAAGACAATGAGCAGTTCTTC,CSASRAGSQDNEQFF
.,TRBJ1-2,TRBV6-1,few,TGTGCCAGCAGTGAAAAAGGCAGGAAGTTTGGTGGCTACACCTTC,CASSEKGRKFGGYTF
.,TRBJ1-6,TRBV20-1,.,TGCAGTGCTAGAGAGGTCGGCGGAGGATATAATTCACCCCTCCACTTT,CSAREVGGGYNSPLHF
.,TRBJ2-1,TRBV5-4,.,TGTGCCACCGGTAGAGGGGGTTCCTACAATGAGCAGTTCTTC,CATGRGGSYNEQFF
.,TRBJ2-5,TRBV20-1,many,TGCAGTGCCTCCCCCTCGGGGGCGGGGGAGACCCAGTACTTC,CSASPSGAGETQYF
.,TRBJ1-1,TRBV20-1,few,TGCAGTGCTCTCGACCGTGAAGCTTTCTTT,CSALDREAFF
TRBD1,TRBJ1-2,TRBV6-1,.,TGTGCCAGCAGTGAGGGAAGGACAGGGGGCCTCAACTATGGCTACACCTTC,CASSEGRTGGLNYGYTF
.,TRBJ1-5,TRBV12-3/TRBV12-4,many,TGTGCCAGCAGTTTCGGTTGGCAGCCCCAGCATTTT,CASSFGWQPQHF
.,TRBJ1-6,TRBV14,.,TGTGCCAGCAGCCCTCCGGGAGCCTATAATTCACCCCTCCACTTT,CASSPPGAYNSPLHF
.,TRBJ2-4,TRBV14,few,TGTGCCAGCAGCCAGAGATCCCCCAAAAACATTCAGTACTTC,CASSQRSPKNIQYF
.,TRBJ2-7,TRBV27,many,TGTGCCAGCAGCCTTGGGGGGTACGAGCAGTACTTC,CASSLGGYEQYF
.,TRBJ1-6,TRBV12-3/TRBV12-4,.,TGTGCCAGCAGTCCGGGCGTAAATTCACCCCTCCACTTT,CASSPGVNSPLHF
TRBD1,TRBJ1-1,TRBV10-3,few,TGTGCCATCAGGGGGGACAGGGTAACTGAAGCTTTCTTT,CAIRGDRVTEAFF
TRBD1,TRBJ2-3,TRBV4-3,.,TGCGCCAGCGCGGGACAGGGGGGGAGCACAGATACGCAGTATTTT,CASAGQGGSTDTQYF
.,TRBJ1-1,TRBV29-1,many,TGCAGCGTAGAAAAACAGGGGAACACTGAAGCTTTCTTT,CSVEKQGNTEAFF
TRBD1,TRBJ2-3,TRBV29-1,once,TGCAGCGTTGTCGGGGACAGGGAGGCAGATACGCAGTATTTT,CSVVGDREADTQYF
TRBD2,TRBJ2-3,TRBV10-3,.,TGTGCCATCAAGGCTAGCGGGGGGGCAAGGGATACGCAGTATTTT,CAIKASGGARDTQYF
TRBD1,TRBJ1-5,TRBV19,.,TGTGCCAGTAGTTCACAGACAGGGATAAATCAGCCCCAGCATTTT,CASSSQTGINQPQHF
.,TRBJ2-3,TRBV5-1,.,TGCGCCAGCAGCTTTGTTCAGGGCACAGATACGCAGTATTTT,CASSFVQGTDTQYF